The clone carrying this TCR beta chain was seen many times. The CDR3 runs 15 residues. Deletions cut 0 bases from V and 5 bases from J, with 10 bases between. Germline CDR1 and CDR2: LGHDT and YNNKEL (reference sequence). The sample comes from a study of low-dose radiotherapy and immunotherapy resistance in tumors. Time point indicated: after trial treatment. Specified treatment: LDRT plus nivolumab, ipilimumab, low-dose cyclophosphamide and aspirin (RACIN trial). It was with a constant-region primer and a V-primer adapter that TCRs were amplified over approximately 20 PCR cycles. TCRdb called the reads again in MiXCR, with one record for every CDR3 protein. This sample has roughly 48,000 distinct CDR3 sequences, with approximately 33% found just once.

This material consisted of PBMCs, taken after low-dose radiotherapy plus immunotherapy. The chain combines TRBV3-1 with TRBJ2-2, with a tentative D call TRBD1 (6 bases). The receptor was isolated from a male donor with rectosigmoid adenocarcinoma. In DNA, the CDR3 is TGTGCCAGCAGCCAAGAAACAGGGAGAACCGGGGAGCTGTTTTTT. Protein: CASSQETGRTGELFF.